This entry describes one T cell receptor beta chain. Its antigen remains unidentified. TCRdb used MiXCR to reprocess the reads, holding one entry per CDR3 protein. The sample yields roughly 500,000 distinct CDR3 sequences, about 33% seen once. The sample comes from a study of T cell repertoires in cytomegalovirus infection. As for the study in general: Well-studied HLA-B-restricted CMV epitopes were used in the study alongside recently identified HLA-C-restricted ones. Indicated by public TCR beta signatures were CMV infection and matching HLA type.

Findings and limits, study-wide: Across the ex vivo response, the dominant clonotypes were HLA-C-restricted CMV-specific TCR beta clonotypes. Frequencies of public TCR beta families were cumulated, and this identified carriers of CMV plus the relevant HLA.

The CDR3 covers 15 residues. In germline, CDR1 is SGHAT, CDR2 FQNNGV. V gave up 1 base and J gave up 0 bases, with 4 bases separating them. This chain joins TRBV11-2 and TRBJ2-6; D is undetermined. Specimen: cultured PBMCs, collected from culture after CMV antigen stimulation. This TCR was recovered from a human donor in good health (CMV status not recorded). Some clones in this sample may be carry-over from other donors' samples. The CDR3 DNA follows: TGTGCCAGCAGCTTAGTAGTCTCTGGGGCCAACGTCCTGACTTTC. This gives the protein CASSLVVSGANVLTF.